The TCR beta chain under discussion was sequenced for a study of T cell responses to AZD1222 COVID-19 vaccine. Notes on the study in general: Spike-specific TCR breadth and depth both grew after two AZD1222 doses. It should be noted that donors were predominantly white British and more often female, and clonal diversity was possibly underestimated.

This table comes from immunoSEQ multiplex PCR, and its TCRdb copy is limited to in-frame clones, with some not included. The sample includes 82,000 or so clones, roughly nine tenths of them seen just once. A word on this clone: Its antigen remains unknown.

The starting material was peripheral blood, obtained on day 0 of AZD1222 vaccination. This receptor was obtained from an adult in good health.

The CDR3 spells CASSQVRENYGYTF. The CDR3 coding sequence is TGTGCCAGCAGCCAAGTAAGAGAAAACTATGGCTACACCTTC. The V and J genes are TRBV3-1 (or the pseudogene TRBV3-2) and TRBJ1-2; D not certain. CDR1 and CDR2 (germline): LGHDT, YNNKEL (reference sequence). Trimming shortened V by 1 base and J by 2 bases, and 8 bases separated the two germline ends. The CDR3 totals 14 residues.